The clone carrying this T cell receptor beta chain was counted ten times or more. One entry per CDR3 protein results from TCRdb running MiXCR on the 5' RACE reads. The sample includes around 140,000 distinct CDR3 sequences, about 8% seen only once; the top ten take roughly 0.71%. The CDR3 extends over 16 amino acids. Germline values: CDR1 SGHTA, CDR2 FQGTGA. V was clipped by 5 bases and J by 1 base; unmatched bases: 6. This sample was included in a study of T cells after yellow fever vaccination. The sequenced sample was CD4+ T cells sorted from PBMCs, obtained 5 days after the yellow fever booster vaccination. The V gene is TRBV7-3, the J gene TRBJ2-3; 10 bases align to TRBD2. The receptor was derived from a man under 40 who received the YFV17D yellow fever vaccine. The CDR3 spells CASSHLLAGGTDTQYF. The DNA for the CDR3 is TGTGCCAGCAGCCACCTTCTAGCGGGAGGCACAGATACGCAGTATTTT. Looking up the rest from reference TRBV7-3 and TRBJ2-3 gives the full variable domain: GAGVSQTPSNKVTEKGKYVELRCDPISGHTALYWYRQSLGQGPEFLIYFQGTGAADDSGLPNDRFFAVRPEGSVSTLKIQRTERGDSAVYLCASSHLLAGGTDTQYFGPGTRLTVL.